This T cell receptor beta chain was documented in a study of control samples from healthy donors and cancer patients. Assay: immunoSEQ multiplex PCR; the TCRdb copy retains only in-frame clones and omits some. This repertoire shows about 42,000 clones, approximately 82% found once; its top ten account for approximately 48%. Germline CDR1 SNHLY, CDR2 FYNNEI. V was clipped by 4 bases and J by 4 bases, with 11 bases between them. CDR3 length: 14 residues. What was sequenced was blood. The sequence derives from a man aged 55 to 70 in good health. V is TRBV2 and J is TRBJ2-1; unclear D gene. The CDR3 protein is CASSVKGLYNEQFF. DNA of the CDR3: TGTGCCAGCAGTGTCAAGGGTTTATACAATGAGCAGTTCTTC.